This entry concerns a single TCR beta chain. A multiplex PCR was run with 60 Vbeta primers and 13 Jbeta primers. This table comes from immunoSEQ multiplex PCR, and its TCRdb copy is limited to in-frame clones, with some not included. The data contain fewer than 200,000 clones, 80% to 85% of them singletons. This specimen belongs to a study of cytomegalovirus exposure and HLA in healthy donors. V shed 3 bases and J 9 bases; nucleotides not matched to a gene: 5. The length of the CDR3 is 15 residues. The germline gives CDR1 MNHEY, CDR2 SMNVEV (reference sequence). The chain carries TRBV27 and TRBJ2-1; 13 bases match TRBD2. Sequenced: PBMCs. This sequence was found in a man in his forties or fifties in good health and CMV-seronegative. CDR3 residues: CASSFSLAGGFEQFF. CDR3 DNA: TGTGCCAGCAGTTTCTCACTAGCGGGAGGGTTTGAGCAGTTCTTC.